Below are 5 T cell receptor beta chains sequenced from a single sample in a study of cytomegalovirus exposure and HLA in healthy donors (dated by TCRdb to 2017 to 2019). The protocol used for the library was the immunoSEQ multiplex PCR assay. For the multiplex PCR, a mixture combining 60 forward primers for TCR Vbeta segments and 13 reverse primers for TCR Jbeta segments was used. TCRdb obtained this table from immuneACCESS and retained in-frame rearrangements with V and J assigned. These tables miss some clones; where compared with another copy, unresolved V genes account for less than half of the shortfall, and the remainder is unexplained. The sample table shows about 180,000 clones, and less than 90% are seen once. The ten largest clones take up around 1.4% of the sample. The sample consisted of PBMCs. All receptors derive from a girl aged 10-17 years in good health and CMV-seropositive.

The chain links TRBV5-1 to TRBJ2-3; 9 nucleotides agree with TRBD2. With 2 bases clipped from V and 0 bases from J, the junction kept 10 bases outside the gene matches. The CDR3 spans 18 residues. Germline loops: CDR1 SGHRS, CDR2 YFSETQ. The CDR3 DNA follows: TGCGCCAGCAGCTTAGCCGGGACTAGCTTTTCTAGCACAGATACGCAGTATTTT. Protein product: CASSLAGTSFSSTDTQYF.

The V gene is TRBV5-4, the J gene TRBJ1-4, with TRBD1 as a possible D gene (5 bases). CDR3 size: 14 residues. V was trimmed by 0 bases and J by 5 bases, leaving 8 bases between them. Germline values: CDR1 SGHNT, CDR2 YYREEE (reference sequence). The CDR3 loop reads CASSLGAGNEKLFF. As DNA, the CDR3 is TGTGCCAGCAGCTTGGGGGCAGGGAATGAAAAACTGTTTTTT.

The rearrangement links TRBV29-1 to TRBJ2-7, with 12 bases fitting TRBD1. After removal of 7 bases from V and 0 bases from J, the junction contained 7 bases not matched to a gene. CDR3 size: 15 residues. CDR1 is SQVTM and CDR2 is ANQGSEA in the germline V gene. CDR3 DNA: TGCAGCGCTGGGGGGGGACAGGGGGCCTCCTACGAGCAGTACTTC. Encoded protein: CSAGGGQGASYEQYF.

The chain has TRBV5-1 and TRBJ2-7, with 10 bases fitting TRBD1. V shed 4 bases, J shed 4 bases, and the junction held 2 bases outside the gene matches. The CDR3 covers 13 residues. Germline V gene lookup returns CDR1 SGHRS and CDR2 YFSETQ. Written as DNA, the CDR3 is TGCGCCAGCAGCGGGACAGGGGTTTACGAGCAGTACTTC. Its protein is CASSGTGVYEQYF.

This clone came up a few times. The CDR3 spells CASSAGQPRGYGYTF. CDR3 DNA sequence: TGTGCCAGCAGCGCCGGACAGCCGAGGGGCTATGGCTACACCTTC. The chain recombines TRBV9 with TRBJ1-2; perhaps TRBD1 as D (6 bases). The V and J ends lost 3 bases and 4 bases respectively, with 16 bases between them. The CDR3 runs 15 residues. The germline V gene encodes CDR1 SGDLS and CDR2 YYNGEE.